The sequence of this T cell receptor (beta chain) was determined in a study of regulatory T cells in long-lasting Graves disease. This clonotype came up many times. CDR3 regions were amplified by Arm-PCR using iRepertoire HTBI primers to build TCR beta libraries. TCRdb re-analysed the multiplex PCR reads in MiXCR, keeping a single row per CDR3 protein. The sample has roughly 250,000 distinct CDR3 sequences, about 20% seen once. The CDR3 is made up of 18 amino acids. J lost 0 bases, V lost 4 bases, and 9 bases had no gene match. Looked up from germline, CDR1 is SEHNR and CDR2 is FQNEAQ (reference sequence). Time point meaning: newly diagnosed GD, antithyroid drugs for less than 3 months. PBMC RNA was the source of the TCR library. The same sample was also used in a study of T cells in Graves' hyperthyroidism and ophthalmopathy. In that study: A model of 13 V-J pairs discriminated ophthalmopathy from stable hyperthyroidism.

The TCR was taken from a young woman with Graves disease. The input for sequencing was peripheral blood mononuclear cells (PBMCs), taken at new diagnosis, from a patient treated with antithyroid drugs. The rearrangement links TRBV7-9 to TRBJ1-3; TRBD1 matches 10 bases. The CDR3 DNA follows: TGTGCCAGCAGCTCGGAACTAAGGACAGGGGGCTCTGGAAACACCATATATTTT. Residues: CASSSELRTGGSGNTIYF.